What follows are 28 T cell receptor beta chains derived from one specimen sequenced in a study of beta chain features in type 1 diabetes. Of the isolated RNA, all was reverse transcribed, and so the sequenced material was expressed TCRB transcripts. Assay: immunoSEQ multiplex PCR; the TCRdb copy retains only in-frame clones and omits some. The repertoire consists of some 900,000 clones, with around a sixth occurring once and the leading ten covering roughly 0.025%. What was sequenced was naive CD4+ T cells from blood. The source is a woman in her late teens or twenties in good health.

The table lists this clone with a few counts. The chain recombines TRBV7-8 with TRBJ1-5; D is ambiguous. The germline V gene encodes CDR1 SGHVS and CDR2 FQNEAQ. The CDR3 totals 13 residues. V was shortened by 2 bases and J by 5 bases, with 7 bases between the two germline ends. The CDR3 DNA reads TGTGCCAGCAGCTTACTGAGGGATCAGCCCCAGCATTTT. This gives the protein CASSLLRDQPQHF.

The chain has TRBV19 and TRBJ2-3; 7 nucleotides match TRBD2. Unmatched junction bases numbered 9, after V lost 3 bases and J lost 6 bases. CDR3 size: 15 residues. CDR1 LNHDA and CDR2 SQIVND come from the germline V gene (reference sequence). The CDR3 region is CASSIGEGRIDTQYF. DNA for the CDR3: TGTGCCAGTAGTATCGGGGAGGGCCGTATTGATACGCAGTATTTT.

This chain uses TRBV9 with TRBJ1-2; the D gene is possibly TRBD1 (6 bases). Looked up from germline, CDR1 is SGDLS and CDR2 is YYNGEE. This CDR3 contains 15 residues. V was clipped by 4 bases and J by 4 bases, with 17 bases between them. The CDR3 sequence is CASSSQRSGAYGYTF. The DNA of the CDR3 is TGTGCCAGCAGCTCTCAGAGGTCAGGGGCCTATGGCTACACCTTC.

The CDR3 DNA follows: TGTGCCAGCAGTGGGGACAGTTACAATGAGCAGTTCTTC. It codes for CASSGDSYNEQFF. The chain joins TRBV6-1 to TRBJ2-1; 7 bases agree with TRBD1. Germline CDR1 and CDR2: MNHNS and SASEGT. The CDR3 is 13 residues long. With 4 bases clipped from V and 4 bases from J, the junction kept 1 base outside the gene matches.

This clone came up a few times. The chain uses TRBV7-2 and TRBJ1-2, with no clear D. The V end lost 3 bases, the J end lost 4 bases, and 12 bases lay between the germline ends. The CDR3 sequence is 14 residues long. CDR1 is SGHTA and CDR2 is FQGNSA in the germline V gene. In DNA, the CDR3 is TGTGCCAGCAGCTTCGGCTTAGCCGGCTATGGCTACACCTTC. Translated, it gives CASSFGLAGYGYTF.

This clone was found a few times. The V and J genes are TRBV28 and TRBJ2-1, with 7 bases fitting TRBD2. V dropped 7 bases and J dropped 9; count of bases not matched to a gene: 12. This CDR3 contains 14 residues. CDR1 and CDR2 from the germline V gene are MDHEN and SYDVKM. The CDR3 DNA is TGTGCCAGCAAGGGCGGGGGTACTGTAGGTGAGCAGTTCTTC. Protein product: CASKGGGTVGEQFF.

The rearrangement joins TRBV10-3 to TRBJ2-7, with unresolved D. The germline V gene has CDR1 ENHRY and CDR2 SYGVKD. The CDR3 is 10 residues long. Trimming left V 7 bases short and J 2 bases short, with 3 bases between. CDR3 bases: TGTGCCATCATCCCCTACGAGCAGTACTTC. Residues: CAIIPYEQYF.

This clone showed up just a few times. The same CDR3 arises from other DNA sequences in this sample as well. The V gene is TRBV10-3, the J gene TRBJ2-1; D perhaps matches TRBD2 (6 bases). There are 12 residues in the CDR3. V gave up 4 bases and J gave up 7 bases, with 8 bases separating them. Germline values: CDR1 ENHRY, CDR2 SYGVKD. DNA of the CDR3: TGTGCCATCAGTGGCGGAGGGAATGAGCAGTTCTTC. Translated: CAISGGGNEQFF.

This clone came up a few times. This chain uses TRBV4-2 with TRBJ2-2, with D possibly TRBD2 on 7 matching bases. Per germline, CDR1 LGHNA and CDR2 YNFKEQ. The CDR3 is made up of 15 amino acids. Trimming stripped 1 base from V and 3 bases from J, with 9 bases between. The CDR3 nucleotides read TGTGCCAGCAGCCAAGCGGGGGGCGACACCGGGGAGCTGTTTTTT. Translated, it gives CASSQAGGDTGELFF.

This chain uses TRBV18 with TRBJ2-1; 8 bases map to TRBD1. Losses at the gene ends were 3 bases for V and 1 base for J; bases not matched to a gene: 5. The CDR3 has 16 amino acids. Germline loops: CDR1 KGHSH, CDR2 LQKENI. The CDR3 DNA reads as TGTGCCAGCTCACCGGCTGGGACAGGATCCTACAATGAGCAGTTCTTC. It codes for CASSPAGTGSYNEQFF.

The J gene is TRBJ2-5, the V gene TRBV7-9; the D gene is possibly TRBD2 (5 bases). V was trimmed by 4 bases and J by 5 bases, leaving 23 bases between them. The CDR3 runs 17 residues. The germline V gene has CDR1 SEHNR and CDR2 FQNEAQ (reference sequence). The CDR3 bases are TGTGCCAGCAGCTCCCCGGGGATGACTGGCGTGGGTGAGACCCAGTACTTC. Amino acid sequence: CASSSPGMTGVGETQYF.

The gene calls are TRBV13 and TRBJ2-2; 9 positions agree with TRBD2. Unmatched junction bases numbered 8, after V lost 2 bases and J lost 7 bases. This CDR3 has 16 amino acids. Germline CDR1 PRHDT, CDR2 FYEKMQ (reference sequence). The CDR3 protein is CASSLIFSGRSGELFF. In DNA form, the CDR3 reads TGTGCCAGCAGCTTAATCTTTAGCGGGAGAAGCGGGGAGCTGTTTTTT.

This chain links TRBV29-1 with TRBJ2-5; unclear D gene. CDR1 is SQVTM, CDR2 ANQGSEA, per germline. The CDR3 runs to 14 residues. Trimming stripped 5 bases from V and 1 base from J, with 14 bases between. As DNA, the CDR3 is TGCAGCGTTAGAGGCCCGGCCGGCCAAGAGACCCAGTACTTC. Amino acid sequence: CSVRGPAGQETQYF.

This clone was seen only a few times. The rearrangement links TRBV14 to TRBJ2-1; D is perhaps TRBD1 (5 bases). The CDR3 runs 18 residues. V lost 2 bases and J lost 0, with 17 bases in between. Germline CDR1 reads SGHDN; CDR2 reads FVKESK. The CDR3 sequence is CASSQYPRQTYSYNEQFF. CDR3 sequence (DNA): TGTGCCAGCAGCCAATACCCTCGACAGACCTACTCCTACAATGAGCAGTTCTTC.

The chain recombines TRBV19 with TRBJ1-5; D is perhaps TRBD1 (6 bases). Germline V gene sequence: CDR1 LNHDA, CDR2 SQIVND (reference sequence). This CDR3 is built from 16 residues. V lost 1 base and J 5 bases, leaving 15 bases between the germline ends. CDR3 amino acids: CASSIGPGVFDQPQHF. CDR3 nucleotides: TGTGCCAGTAGTATAGGGCCAGGGGTGTTCGATCAGCCCCAGCATTTT.

This clone was seen a handful of times. The rearrangement links TRBV20-1 to TRBJ2-3, with D maybe TRBD2 (6 bases). Germline assignment: CDR1 DFQATT and CDR2 SNEGSKA (reference sequence). The CDR3 spans 11 residues. The CDR3 DNA sequence: TGCAGGCCCGTCGGGGGAGATACGCAGTATTTT. Its translation is CRPVGGDTQYF.

The rearrangement joins TRBV10-3 to TRBJ2-7, with a weak D call TRBD2 (7 bases). The CDR3 length is 15 residues. The germline V gene has CDR1 ENHRY and CDR2 SYGVKD. V gave up 10 bases and J gave up 4 bases, with 23 bases separating them. The CDR3: CATSGASGILYEQYF. Written as DNA, the CDR3 is TGTGCCACCTCAGGGGCCAGCGGGATATTATACGAGCAGTACTTC.

This chain connects TRBV19 to TRBJ2-1, with 9 bases fitting TRBD2. CDR1 is LNHDA, CDR2 SQIVND, per germline (reference sequence). After removal of 1 base from V and 7 bases from J, the junction contained 8 bases not matched to a gene. CDR3 length equals 16 residues. As DNA, the CDR3 is TGTGCCAGTAGTATAGGAGGGCTAGCGGGATGGAATGAGCAGTTCTTC. Residues: CASSIGGLAGWNEQFF.

This clone was counted a few times. The chain employs TRBV28 and TRBJ1-2, with unresolved D. Germline CDR1 MDHEN, CDR2 SYDVKM. Deletions cut 5 bases from V and 5 bases from J, with 15 bases between. CDR3 size: 14 residues. The CDR3 spells CASSPPLDGYGYTF. CDR3 sequence (DNA): TGTGCCAGCAGTCCCCCACTGGACGGTTATGGCTACACCTTC.

The V and J genes are TRBV21-1 and TRBJ2-1; TRBD2 is taken as the D call from the table, unchecked against the DNA. TRBV21-1 represents a pseudogene. The length of the CDR3 is 15 residues. The CDR3 sequence: CASSHPGLAKNEQFF. In DNA form, the CDR3 reads TGTGCCAGCAGCCACCCCGGACTAGCTAAAAATGAGCAGTTCTTC.

This sequence joins TRBV29-1 and TRBJ2-5; 10 bases are a match to TRBD1. The germline CDR1 and CDR2 sequences are SQVTM and ANQGSEA. The CDR3 loop spans 12 amino acids. With 6 bases clipped from V and 5 bases from J, the junction kept 3 bases outside the gene matches. CDR3 sequence reads: CSVGQGWETQYF. CDR3 nucleotide sequence: TGCAGCGTGGGACAGGGGTGGGAGACCCAGTACTTC. The whole variable domain, filled in from reference TRBV29-1 and TRBJ2-5, reads SAVISQKPSRDICQRGTSLTIQCQVDSQVTMMFWYRQQPGQSLTLIATANQGSEATYESGFVIDKFPISRPNLTFSTLTVSNMSPEDSSIYLCSVGQGWETQYFGPGTRLLVL.

This clone was seen more than once but under ten times. The chain employs TRBV7-9 and TRBJ2-1; 10 bases fit TRBD2. V trimming: 5 bases; J trimming: 4 bases; junction bases outside the gene matches: 11. This CDR3 is built from 17 residues. Germline V gene lookup returns CDR1 SEHNR and CDR2 FQNEAQ (reference sequence). In DNA, the CDR3 is TGTGCCAGCAGCCGTTTCCTTAGCGGGAGGTCTTACAATGAGCAGTTCTTC. Translated: CASSRFLSGRSYNEQFF.

The rearrangement links TRBV11-2 to TRBJ1-1; TRBD1 matches 9 bases. Trimming cost V 5 bases and J 3 bases; bases outside gene matches: 4. Germline loops: CDR1 SGHAT, CDR2 FQNNGV. The CDR3 length is 14 residues. CDR3 nucleotide sequence: TGTGCCAGCAGCCACAGGGGGCCGTACACTGAAGCTTTCTTT. This gives the protein CASSHRGPYTEAFF.

V and J are TRBV28 and TRBJ1-1; perhaps TRBD1 as D (6 bases). The ends were cut back, 5 bases at V and 1 base at J, with 14 bases in the middle. Per the germline V gene, CDR1 is MDHEN and CDR2 is SYDVKM. This CDR3 is 15 amino acids long. CDR3 sequence reads: CASSPYQQGNTEAFF. As DNA, the CDR3 is TGTGCCAGCAGTCCGTACCAACAGGGGAACACTGAAGCTTTCTTT.

The chain carries TRBV19 and TRBJ2-1; possibly TRBD1 or TRBD2 for D (5 bases each). This CDR3 is built from 14 residues. The V and J ends lost 6 bases and 8 bases respectively, with 17 bases between them. In germline, CDR1 is LNHDA, CDR2 SQIVND (reference sequence). The CDR3 sequence is CASRRDQAVYEQFF. In DNA, the CDR3 is TGTGCCAGTAGGAGGGACCAAGCGGTTTATGAGCAGTTCTTC.

There are a few counts of this clone. The rearrangement joins TRBV6-1 to TRBJ1-2; TRBD1 agrees at 8 bases. The CDR3 length is 14 residues. CDR1 and CDR2 (germline): MNHNS, SASEGT. J lost 4 bases, V lost 6 bases, and 7 bases had no gene match. The CDR3 sequence: CASRAGQATYGYTF. The CDR3, as DNA: TGTGCCAGCAGGGCGGGACAGGCGACCTATGGCTACACCTTC.

The chain has TRBV15 and TRBJ2-6; D is perhaps TRBD2 (6 bases). This CDR3 comprises 17 residues. The germline V gene encodes CDR1 LNHNV and CDR2 YYDKDF (reference sequence). The V gene lost 5 bases and the J gene lost 0 bases, with 14 bases spanning the gap. The CDR3 DNA reads as TGTGCCACCAGCCGGGGACTGGCAAGCTCTGGGGCCAACGTCCTGACTTTC. Residues: CATSRGLASSGANVLTF. The whole variable domain, remainder taken from reference TRBV15 and TRBJ2-6, is DAMVIQNPRYQVTQFGKPVTLSCSQTLNHNVMYWYQQKSSQAPKLLFHYYDKDFNNEADTPDNFQSRRPNTSFCFLDIRSPGLGDTAMYLCATSRGLASSGANVLTFGAGSRLTVL.

V usage is TRBV7-2 and J usage is TRBJ2-7; D may be TRBD1 (5 bases). V was trimmed by 2 bases and J by 2 bases, leaving 13 bases between them. The CDR3 extends over 15 amino acids. Germline V gene sequence: CDR1 SGHTA, CDR2 FQGNSA. The CDR3 here is CASSLTSGQTYEQYF. CDR3 coding DNA: TGTGCCAGCAGCTTAACGTCCGGACAAACCTACGAGCAGTACTTC. Together with reference TRBV7-2 and TRBJ2-7, the CDR3 gives the full variable domain: GAGVSQSPSNKVTEKGKDVELRCDPISGHTALYWYRQSLGQGLEFLIYFQGNSAPDKSGLPSDRFSAERTGGSVSTLTIQRTQQEDSAVYLCASSLTSGQTYEQYFGPGTRLTVT.